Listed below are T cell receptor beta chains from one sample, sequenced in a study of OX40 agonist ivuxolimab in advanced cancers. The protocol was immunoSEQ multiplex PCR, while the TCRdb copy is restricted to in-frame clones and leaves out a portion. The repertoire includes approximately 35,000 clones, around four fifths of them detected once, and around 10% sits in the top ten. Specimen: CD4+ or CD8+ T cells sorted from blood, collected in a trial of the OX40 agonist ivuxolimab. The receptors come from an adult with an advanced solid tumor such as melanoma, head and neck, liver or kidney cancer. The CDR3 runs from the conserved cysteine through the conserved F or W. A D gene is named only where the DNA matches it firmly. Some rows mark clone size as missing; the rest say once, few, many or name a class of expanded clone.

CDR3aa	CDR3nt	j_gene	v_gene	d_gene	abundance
CASSFSTGGRWDTQYF	TGCGCCAGCAGCTTTTCGACAGGGGGGAGGTGGGATACGCAGTATTTT	TRBJ2-3	TRBV5-1	TRBD1	once
CASSSGTMSNAFF	TGCGCCAGCAGCTCAGGGACGATGAGTAATGCTTTCTTT	TRBJ1-1	TRBV4-1	.	.
CASSLSTPGPGNTIYF	TGTGCCAGCAGCTTGTCAACCCCCGGACCGGGAAACACCATATATTTT	TRBJ1-3	TRBV5-6	.	once
CASSLDVGEADTQYF	TGCGCCAGCAGCTTGGATGTGGGGGAGGCAGATACGCAGTATTTT	TRBJ2-3	TRBV5-1	.	.
CASSPPLEWRDSRDTQYF	TGTGCCAGCAGCCCCCCCCTAGAGTGGCGGGACAGTCGAGATACGCAGTATTTT	TRBJ2-3	TRBV7-2	.	.
CASSPGPTYGYTF	TGTGCCAGCAGTCCGGGACCGACCTATGGCTACACCTTC	TRBJ1-2	TRBV6-5	.	once
CASRAQTGANQPQHF	TGCGCCAGCAGAGCCCAGACAGGGGCTAATCAGCCCCAGCATTTT	TRBJ1-5	TRBV10-2	TRBD1	few
CASTGTGEFYGYTF	TGTGCCAGCACCGGGACAGGGGAGTTTTATGGCTACACCTTC	TRBJ1-2	TRBV2	TRBD1	.
CASSPRTGRTGNTIYF	TGTGCCAGCAGCCCCCGGACAGGGAGAACTGGAAACACCATATATTTT	TRBJ1-3	TRBV5-5	TRBD1	once
CASSDLYNEQFF	TGCGCCAGCAGTGACCTCTACAATGAGCAGTTCTTC	TRBJ2-1	TRBV10-2	.	.
CASSLWQNNSPLHF	TGTGCCAGCAGCTTGTGGCAGAATAATTCACCCCTCCACTTT	TRBJ1-6	TRBV5-6	.	.
CASSPEEVRAGEAFF	TGCGCCAGCAGCCCCGAGGAAGTGAGGGCTGGTGAAGCTTTCTTT	TRBJ1-1	TRBV5-1	.	.
CASSTTWTGPTGELFF	TGTGCCAGCAGCACCACCTGGACAGGGCCCACCGGGGAGCTGTTTTTT	TRBJ2-2	TRBV7-9	TRBD1	.